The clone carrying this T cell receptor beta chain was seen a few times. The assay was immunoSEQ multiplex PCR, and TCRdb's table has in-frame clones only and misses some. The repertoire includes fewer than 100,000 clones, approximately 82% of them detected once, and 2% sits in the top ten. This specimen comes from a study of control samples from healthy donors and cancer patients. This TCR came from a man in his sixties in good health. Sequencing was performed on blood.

The CDR3 nucleotides are TGTGCCAGCAGTGAAAGGGGGGATCAGCCCCAGCATTTT. Its protein is CASSERGDQPQHF. V gene TRBV6-1 combines with J gene TRBJ1-5; tentatively, D is TRBD1 (6 bases). Deletions cut 2 bases from V and 5 bases from J, with 7 bases between. The germline V gene encodes CDR1 MNHNS and CDR2 SASEGT. The CDR3 extends over 13 amino acids.